This is a list of T cell receptor beta chains from one sample in a study of cytomegalovirus exposure and HLA in healthy donors. The method was immunoSEQ multiplex PCR; TCRdb's version includes in-frame clones alone and lacks a portion of them. The data contain some 120,000 clones, 80% of them singletons. Sequenced material: PBMCs. The source of these receptors is a human donor in good health. The CDR3 runs from the conserved cysteine through the conserved F or W. The D gene is left open where the match is weak. Not all rows give a size; the values are once, few, many and, for expanded clones, a class.

CDR3aa,CDR3nt,abundance,v_gene,j_gene,d_gene
CASSLASVAANQETQYF,TGCGCCAGCAGCTTGGCCTCGGTAGCGGCTAACCAAGAGACCCAGTACTTC,NA,TRBV5-1,TRBJ2-5,NA
CASSEALVRGPYF,TGTGCCAGCAGTGAAGCGCTGGTTAGAGGTCCGTATTTT,NA,TRBV2,TRBJ2-3,NA
CASSQGTGGAYEQFF,TGTGCCAGCAGCCAGGGGACAGGGGGCGCATATGAGCAGTTCTTC,NA,TRBV7-3,TRBJ2-1,TRBD1
CATQGGGYTGELFF,TGTGCCACGCAGGGCGGGGGGTACACCGGGGAGCTGTTTTTT,NA,TRBV10-3,TRBJ2-2,TRBD2
CASYLEGVYGYTF,TGTGCCAGCTACTTGGAGGGGGTCTATGGCTACACCTTC,NA,TRBV5-8,TRBJ1-2,NA
CSVEVHWNTEAFF,TGCAGCGTTGAAGTCCATTGGAACACTGAAGCTTTCTTT,few,TRBV29-1,TRBJ1-1,NA
CASSAPNTYGYTF,TGTGCCAGCAGCGCCCCTAATACCTATGGCTACACCTTC,NA,TRBV9,TRBJ1-2,NA
CASSERDYNTGELFF,TGTGCCAGCAGTGAAAGAGACTATAACACCGGGGAGCTGTTTTTT,NA,TRBV2,TRBJ2-2,NA
CASSVGSGDNQPQHF,TGTGCCAGCAGCGTAGGTTCGGGGGACAATCAGCCCCAGCATTTT,NA,TRBV9,TRBJ1-5,NA
CASSGSRGLNTEAFF,TGTGCCAGCAGTGGATCAAGGGGGCTGAACACTGAAGCTTTCTTT,NA,TRBV27,TRBJ1-1,TRBD1
CSVVGGNEKLFF,TGCAGCGTTGTTGGAGGAAACGAAAAACTGTTTTTT,NA,TRBV29-1,TRBJ1-4,NA
CSARKLNTIYF,TGCAGTGCTAGGAAACTAAACACCATATATTTT,NA,TRBV20-1,TRBJ1-3,NA
CASSLGRGLGETQYF,TGTGCCAGCAGCTTGGGAAGGGGGCTGGGGGAGACCCAGTACTTC,NA,TRBV5-4,TRBJ2-5,TRBD1
CASSGDRAYQPQHF,TGTGCCAGCAGTGGGGACAGGGCCTATCAGCCCCAGCATTTT,few,TRBV6-1,TRBJ1-5,TRBD1
CASSYTYQETQYF,TGTGCCAGCAGTTACACGTACCAAGAGACCCAGTACTTC,NA,TRBV7-7,TRBJ2-5,NA
CASDVTGGAGHPYGYTF,TGTGCCAGTGACGTCACAGGGGGCGCAGGTCACCCCTATGGCTACACCTTC,NA,TRBV18,TRBJ1-2,TRBD1
CASSPALNNEQFF,TGTGCCAGCAGCCCTGCACTGAACAATGAGCAGTTCTTC,once,TRBV13,TRBJ2-1,NA
CASSLGQGFHEQYF,TGTGCCAGCAGCTTGGGACAGGGGTTCCACGAGCAGTACTTC,NA,TRBV5-6,TRBJ2-7,TRBD1
CASSPTSGDSSYEQYF,TGTGCCAGCAGCCCCACTAGCGGGGACAGCTCCTACGAGCAGTACTTC,NA,TRBV4-2,TRBJ2-7,TRBD2
CASGPYNEQFF,TGTGCCAGCGGGCCTTACAATGAGCAGTTCTTC,NA,TRBV13,TRBJ2-1,NA
CSARGSYEQYF,TGCAGTGCTAGAGGGAGTTACGAGCAGTACTTC,NA,TRBV20-1,TRBJ2-7,NA
CASSNSGGAADTQYF,TGTGCCAGCAGCAATAGCGGGGGGGCGGCAGATACGCAGTATTTT,NA,TRBV7-6,TRBJ2-3,TRBD2
CASRAGDNSPLHF,TGTGCCAGCAGGGCAGGTGATAATTCACCCCTCCACTTT,NA,TRBV6-1,TRBJ1-6,NA
CASSLEGFGPQYF,TGTGCTAGCAGCTTAGAGGGGTTCGGACCCCAGTACTTC,NA,TRBV7-7,TRBJ2-5,NA
CASSLVQTLRSGNTIYF,TGTGCCAGCAGCTTAGTCCAAACTCTTCGCTCTGGAAACACCATATATTTT,NA,TRBV7-8,TRBJ1-3,NA
CSVGTTGDYGYTF,TGCAGCGTGGGGACGACAGGGGACTATGGCTACACCTTC,many,TRBV29-1,TRBJ1-2,TRBD1
CASSLPRQRRTDTQYF,TGTGCCAGCAGCCTTCCTCGACAGCGCCGCACAGATACGCAGTATTTT,NA,TRBV5-8,TRBJ2-3,NA
CASSWAWEPRVNEKLFF,TGTGCCAGCAGCTGGGCATGGGAGCCGCGTGTTAATGAAAAACTGTTTTTT,few,TRBV5-5,TRBJ1-4,NA
CASSQGFTGKETQYF,TGTGCCAGCAGCCAAGGGTTCACAGGGAAAGAGACCCAGTACTTC,NA,TRBV4-2,TRBJ2-5,NA
CASIMGTVNTEAFF,TGTGCCAGCATCATGGGGACAGTGAACACTGAAGCTTTCTTT,NA,TRBV6-1,TRBJ1-1,TRBD1
CASSPDRVNTEAFF,TGCGCCAGCAGCCCCGACAGGGTGAACACTGAAGCTTTCTTT,NA,TRBV5-1,TRBJ1-1,TRBD1
CASSYGAGRSYEQYF,TGTGCCAGCAGTTATGGGGCGGGGCGCTCCTACGAGCAGTACTTC,few,TRBV6-5,TRBJ2-7,NA
CASSRGRTSYEQYF,TGTGCCAGCAGCCGCGGCAGGACATCCTACGAGCAGTACTTC,NA,TRBV6-5,TRBJ2-7,NA
CASSYGRDGYTF,TGTGCCAGCAGTTACGGGCGGGATGGCTACACCTTC,NA,TRBV6-5,TRBJ1-2,NA
CATSRRLTGTGNYEQYF,TGTGCCACCAGCAGACGCTTGACCGGTACAGGGAACTACGAGCAGTACTTC,once,TRBV15,TRBJ2-7,NA
CASSMGQLSNQPQHF,TGTGCCAGTAGTATGGGCCAGCTAAGCAATCAGCCCCAGCATTTT,NA,TRBV19,TRBJ1-5,NA
CASSPIVEGNQPQHF,TGTGCCAGCAGTCCCATAGTTGAGGGCAATCAGCCCCAGCATTTT,NA,TRBV5-6,TRBJ1-5,NA
CASSQDQTFF,TGCGCCAGCAGCCAAGACCAAACTTTCTTT,NA,TRBV4-3,TRBJ1-1,NA
CASIVQGLSGEQYF,TGTGCCAGCATCGTACAGGGCCTATCGGGAGAGCAGTACTTC,NA,TRBV28,TRBJ2-7,NA
CAISESGRGDTQYF,TGTGCCATCAGTGAGTCTGGCAGGGGTGATACGCAGTATTTT,NA,TRBV10-3,TRBJ2-3,NA
CASSPDRVNTEAFF,TGTGCCAGCAGCCCGGACAGGGTGAACACTGAAGCTTTCTTT,NA,TRBV13,TRBJ1-1,TRBD1